A selection of T cell receptor beta chains follows, all from one sample in a study of CD8 T cells in ankylosing spondylitis. TCRdb re-derived calls from the 5' RACE reads in MiXCR, one entry per CDR3 protein. Of 350,000 to 550,000 distinct CDR3 sequences listed, roughly 26% were seen once; the top ten hold over 0.8%. The sequenced material came from blood, either unsorted or a sorted T cell fraction (not recorded which). The receptors stem from a male donor with ankylosing spondylitis. Both conserved end residues are trimmed from each CDR3. The order of the fields is J gene, D gene, V gene, CDR3 protein. D genes are given only for firm matches.

TRBJ1-2 | TRBD1 | TRBV7-6 | ASSVTGTGAGYT
TRBJ2-1 | . | TRBV18 | ASSPRSRSSYNEQF
TRBJ2-3 | TRBD2 | TRBV4-1 | ASSLGYGRADTQY
TRBJ1-4 | . | TRBV7-2 | ASSPGNEKLF
TRBJ2-6 | . | TRBV2 | ASSEGEGPGANVLT
TRBJ2-2 | TRBD2 | TRBV7-6 | ASGQTSGRASTGELF
TRBJ2-5 | . | TRBV20-1 | SLSFGGIQETQY
TRBJ2-1 | . | TRBV7-2 | ASSLTQASYNEQF
TRBJ1-2 | . | TRBV2 | ASRGDQGPSGYT
TRBJ1-4 | . | TRBV20-1 | SASRWTVMDEKLF
TRBJ2-2 | . | TRBV3-1 | ASSTGIGRVTGELF
TRBJ2-3 | . | TRBV30 | AWSAGAYTQY
TRBJ2-7 | . | TRBV12-3/TRBV12-4 | ASSSEAVRIYEQY
TRBJ1-1 | . | TRBV11-2 | ASSFTWGKAF
TRBJ2-1 | TRBD2 | TRBV7-8 | ASSPRLAEPPYNEQF
TRBJ2-1 | TRBD1 | TRBV5-1 | ASSGSTTGTYNEQF
TRBJ1-2 | . | TRBV5-1 | ASSFGSPDNYGYT
TRBJ1-5 | . | TRBV9 | ASSVGVEQPQH
TRBJ2-3 | TRBD2 | TRBV20-1 | SARGLAVTDTQY
TRBJ2-1 | TRBD2 | TRBV24-1 | ATSDPTSGSSYNEQF
TRBJ1-1 | . | TRBV5-1 | ASSLAWGSTEAF
TRBJ2-3 | . | TRBV4-2 | ASSSGIRQKWETDTQY
TRBJ2-6 | . | TRBV15 | ATSRTAGANVLT